These 16 T cell receptor beta chains originate from one sample sequenced in a study of T cells in tuberculosis. Method: immunoSEQ multiplex PCR; TCRdb's copy keeps in-frame clones and lacks some. The sample comprises some 90,000 clones, more than 75% of which are singletons, and approximately 1.9% rests with the top ten. After thawing and overnight rest, PBMC were stained with GMM-loaded CD1B tetramer, viability dye and anti-CD3 for sorting. The CD1B tetramers carried C32 glucose monomycolate purified from Rhodococcus equi. The specimen was CD1b-GMM tetramer-negative cells sorted from PBMCs. These receptors came from an adult woman with latent tuberculosis.

This chain links TRBV7-3 with TRBJ2-2; a weak D match, TRBD1 (5 bases). From germline, CDR1 is SGHTA and CDR2 FQGTGA. This CDR3 is built from 13 residues. V was cut by 5 bases and J by 2 bases, with 6 bases left in between. CDR3 in DNA: TGTGCCAGCAGCGACAGAAACACCGGGGAGCTGTTTTTT. Amino acid sequence: CASSDRNTGELFF.

As DNA, the CDR3 is TGTGCCAGCAGCCCAAGGGTTCGGGACAGGGGGTTTAGCACAGATACGCAGTATTTT. It encodes CASSPRVRDRGFSTDTQYF. The gene calls are TRBV7-9 and TRBJ2-3; 11 nucleotides line up with TRBD1. The V and J ends lost 5 bases and 0 bases, in that order; junction bases with no gene match: 13. Germline V gene sequence: CDR1 SEHNR, CDR2 FQNEAQ (reference sequence). This CDR3 has 19 amino acids.

The chain recombines TRBV19 with TRBJ2-4; tentatively, D is TRBD1 (5 bases). The ends were cut back, 3 bases at V and 0 bases at J, with 15 bases in the middle. The CDR3 spans 17 residues. Germline V gene data show CDR1 as LNHDA and CDR2 as SQIVND (reference sequence). The CDR3 sequence: CASSMGTGRLAKNIQYF. The CDR3, as DNA: TGTGCCAGTAGTATGGGCACAGGAAGACTAGCCAAAAACATTCAGTACTTC.

This sequence joins TRBV5-1 and TRBJ2-3; tentative D call: TRBD1 (7 bases). The germline CDR1 and CDR2 sequences are SGHRS and YFSETQ. Trimming pared 4 bases from V and 6 bases from J, leaving 12 bases between. The CDR3 covers 13 residues. CDR3 nucleotide sequence: TGCGCCAGCAGCAGATCAGGGGGGGATACGCAGTATTTT. Amino acids: CASSRSGGDTQYF.

The chain joins TRBV18 to TRBJ2-3; 10 positions match TRBD2. The CDR3 contains 15 residues. CDR1 is KGHSH and CDR2 is LQKENI in the germline V gene. Trimming took 3 bases from V and 4 from J; bases not matched to a gene: 4. CDR3 in amino acids: CASSPERGGADTQYF. The CDR3 DNA sequence: TGTGCCAGCTCACCGGAGCGGGGGGGCGCAGATACGCAGTATTTT.

The rearrangement uses TRBV9 and TRBJ1-6; D is unclear. Germline V gene data show CDR1 as SGDLS and CDR2 as YYNGEE. The V end lost 2 bases, the J end lost 6 bases, and 9 bases lay between the germline ends. CDR3 size: 14 residues. The CDR3 nucleotides are TGTGCCAGCAGCGTGAAGAGGGCTAATTCACCCCTCCACTTT. Amino acid sequence: CASSVKRANSPLHF.

The V gene is TRBV6-4, the J gene TRBJ1-2; D remains ambiguous. Germline V lookup: CDR1 MRHNA, CDR2 SNTAGT. Trimming removed 4 bases at V and 0 bases at J, with 15 bases between. There are 16 residues in the CDR3. CDR3: CASSVGSGNANYGYTF. CDR3 DNA: TGTGCCAGCAGTGTTGGTTCGGGGAACGCTAACTATGGCTACACCTTC.

V and J are TRBV6-1 and TRBJ1-5; the match to TRBD1 covers 8 bases. After removal of 2 bases from V and 2 bases from J, the junction contained 5 bases not matched to a gene. Germline V gene data show CDR1 as MNHNS and CDR2 as SASEGT. The CDR3 loop spans 16 amino acids. CDR3 in amino acids: CASSEIGQGGNQPQHF. In nucleotides, the CDR3 is TGTGCCAGCAGTGAAATCGGACAGGGTGGCAATCAGCCCCAGCATTTT.

J is TRBJ1-4 and V is TRBV28; 9 bases map to TRBD1. Germline V CDR1 and CDR2: MDHEN, SYDVKM. The CDR3 has 14 amino acids. With V trimmed by 6 bases and J by 8 bases, 7 bases remained unmatched. The CDR3 sequence is CASRSTGGGEKLFF. CDR3 bases: TGTGCCAGCAGGTCAACAGGGGGCGGAGAAAAACTGTTTTTT.

This clone was counted only a few times. This chain uses TRBV28 with TRBJ1-6; D not certain. Germline lookup yields CDR1 MDHEN and CDR2 SYDVKM. The CDR3 runs 15 residues. V was pared by 6 bases and J by 7 bases, with 16 bases between. CDR3 DNA sequence: TGTGCCAGCAGCCTCCTCGAACAGACCAATTCACCCCTCCACTTT. This sequence encodes CASSLLEQTNSPLHF.

The rearrangement joins TRBV25-1 to TRBJ1-1; 7 nucleotides match TRBD1. The V segment lost 4 bases and the J segment 1 base; nucleotides outside the gene matches: 3. The CDR3 covers 14 residues. Germline V gene data show CDR1 as MGHDK and CDR2 as SYGVNS. CDR3 residues: CASSGTGPNTEAFF. CDR3 DNA sequence: TGTGCCAGCAGTGGGACAGGTCCGAACACTGAAGCTTTCTTT.

The chain carries TRBV7-2 and TRBJ2-4; 9 nucleotides match TRBD1. The germline gives CDR1 SGHTA, CDR2 FQGNSA. The CDR3 consists of 16 residues. The V and J ends lost 4 bases and 4 bases, in that order; junction bases with no gene match: 8. The CDR3 region is CASSSYQGQGKNIQYF. The DNA for the CDR3 is TGTGCCAGCAGCTCCTACCAGGGACAGGGTAAAAACATTCAGTACTTC.

V usage is TRBV14 and J usage is TRBJ1-6, with D possibly matching TRBD1 (6 bases). Trimming left V 0 bases short and J 0 bases short, with 9 bases between. Germline V CDR1 and CDR2: SGHDN, FVKESK. CDR3 length equals 17 residues. The chain's CDR3 is CASSQDSTGSYNSPLHF. CDR3 sequence (DNA): TGTGCCAGCAGCCAAGATTCGACAGGCTCCTATAATTCACCCCTCCACTTT. The entire variable domain, with the rest obtained from reference TRBV14 and TRBJ1-6, is as follows: EAGVTQFPSHSVIEKGQTVTLRCDPISGHDNLYWYRRVMGKEIKFLLHFVKESKQDESGMPNNRFLAERTGGTYSTLKVQPAELEDSGVYFCASSQDSTGSYNSPLHFGNGTRLTVT.

The chain employs TRBV30 and TRBJ1-5, with no clear D. This CDR3 is built from 13 residues. Germline-derived CDR1 and CDR2 are GTSNPN and SVGIG (reference sequence). V was cut by 2 bases and J by 6 bases, with 11 bases left in between. CDR3 coding DNA: TGTGCCTGGAGTATGTCAGGTGGTCAGCCCCAGCATTTT. Translation: CAWSMSGGQPQHF.

The chain combines TRBV5-6 with TRBJ2-4; the match to TRBD2 covers 9 bases. With 4 bases clipped from V and 2 bases from J, the junction kept 13 bases outside the gene matches. The CDR3 extends over 18 amino acids. From germline, CDR1 is SGHDT and CDR2 YYEEEE. In DNA form, the CDR3 reads TGTGCCAGCAGCCTGCCCGGGGCTAGCGGGGTTTCCAAAAACATTCAGTACTTC. As protein: CASSLPGASGVSKNIQYF.

The chain employs TRBV7-8 and TRBJ1-2; TRBD1 agrees at 10 bases. Germline-derived CDR1 and CDR2 are SGHVS and FQNEAQ. With V trimmed by 4 bases and J by 8 bases, 16 bases remained unmatched. CDR3 length equals 17 residues. In DNA form, the CDR3 reads TGTGCCAGCAGCTCCTCCCGGGACAGGGGATCGGGTGCGGGCTACACCTTC. Translated, it gives CASSSSRDRGSGAGYTF.